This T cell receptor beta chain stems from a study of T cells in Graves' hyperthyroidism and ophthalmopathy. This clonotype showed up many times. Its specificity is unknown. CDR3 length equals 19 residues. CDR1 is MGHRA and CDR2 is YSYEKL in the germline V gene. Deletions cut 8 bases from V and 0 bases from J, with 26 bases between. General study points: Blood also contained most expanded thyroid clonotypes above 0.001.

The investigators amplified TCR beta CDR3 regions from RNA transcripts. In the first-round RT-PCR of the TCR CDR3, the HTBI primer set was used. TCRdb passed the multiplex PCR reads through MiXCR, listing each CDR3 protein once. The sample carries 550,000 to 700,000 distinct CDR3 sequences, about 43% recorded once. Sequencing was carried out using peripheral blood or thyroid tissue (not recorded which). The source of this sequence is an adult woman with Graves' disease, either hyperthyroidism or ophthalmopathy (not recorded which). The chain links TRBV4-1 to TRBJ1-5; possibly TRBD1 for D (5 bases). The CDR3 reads CASAHRHSSIGASNQPQHF. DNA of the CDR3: TGCGCCAGCGCCCACCGCCACAGTAGCATTGGGGCTAGCAATCAGCCCCAGCATTTT.